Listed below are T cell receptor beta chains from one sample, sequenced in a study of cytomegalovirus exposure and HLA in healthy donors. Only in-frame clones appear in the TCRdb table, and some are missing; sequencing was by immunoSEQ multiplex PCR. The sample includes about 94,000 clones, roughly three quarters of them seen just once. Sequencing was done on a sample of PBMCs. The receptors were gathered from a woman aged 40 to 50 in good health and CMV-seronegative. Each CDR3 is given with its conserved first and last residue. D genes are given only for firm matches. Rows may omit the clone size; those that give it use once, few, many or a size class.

CDR3 protein: CSVGAGTSGNTIYF
CDR3 DNA: TGCAGCGTTGGGGCGGGCACCTCTGGAAACACCATATATTTT
D gene: -
clone size: -
V gene: TRBV29-1
J gene: TRBJ1-3

CDR3 protein: CASSRTEANQPQHF
CDR3 DNA: TGTGCCAGTAGTCGGACAGAGGCCAATCAGCCCCAGCATTTT
D gene: -
clone size: -
V gene: TRBV19
J gene: TRBJ1-5

CDR3 protein: CASSPSRGVNNEQFF
CDR3 DNA: TGTGCCAGCAGCCCTTCGCGGGGGGTGAACAATGAGCAGTTCTTC
D gene: TRBD2
clone size: -
V gene: TRBV7-3
J gene: TRBJ2-1

CDR3 protein: CAISEGHYNQPQHF
CDR3 DNA: TGTGCCATCAGTGAGGGACATTACAATCAGCCCCAGCATTTT
D gene: -
clone size: -
V gene: TRBV10-3
J gene: TRBJ1-5

CDR3 protein: CASSPRLEGASVETQYF
CDR3 DNA: TGCGCCAGCAGCCCACGGCTAGAGGGGGCGTCGGTGGAGACCCAGTACTTC
D gene: TRBD1
clone size: few
V gene: TRBV5-1
J gene: TRBJ2-5

CDR3 protein: CAWSVQLSNQPQHF
CDR3 DNA: TGTGCCTGGAGTGTACAGTTGAGCAATCAGCCCCAGCATTTT
D gene: -
clone size: -
V gene: TRBV30
J gene: TRBJ1-5

CDR3 protein: CASSQDTSSYNEQFF
CDR3 DNA: TGTGCCAGCAGCCAGGACACCAGCTCCTACAATGAGCAGTTCTTC
D gene: -
clone size: -
V gene: TRBV7-6
J gene: TRBJ2-1

CDR3 protein: CASSYSQGMAGELFF
CDR3 DNA: TGTGCCAGCAGTTACTCACAGGGAATGGCCGGGGAGCTGTTTTTT
D gene: -
clone size: -
V gene: TRBV6-5
J gene: TRBJ2-2

CDR3 protein: CSAPGRQEQFF
CDR3 DNA: TGCAGTGCCCCGGGGAGGCAAGAGCAGTTCTTC
D gene: -
clone size: -
V gene: TRBV20-1
J gene: TRBJ2-1

CDR3 protein: CASSPLLSVNTGELFF
CDR3 DNA: TGTGCCAGCTCACCACTCTTATCAGTGAACACCGGGGAGCTGTTTTTT
D gene: -
clone size: once
V gene: TRBV18
J gene: TRBJ2-2

CDR3 protein: CAWSVPTNLREALHF
CDR3 DNA: TGTGCCTGGAGTGTCCCGACGAACCTACGAGAGGCCCTCCACTTT
D gene: -
clone size: -
V gene: TRBV30
J gene: TRBJ1-6

CDR3 protein: CASRSVAVMVHEQFF
CDR3 DNA: TGTGCCAGCAGGTCCGTTGCAGTAATGGTGCATGAGCAGTTCTTC
D gene: -
clone size: -
V gene: TRBV6-5
J gene: TRBJ2-1

CDR3 protein: CASSQRGLQGSIYF
CDR3 DNA: TGTGCCAGCAGCCAAAGGGGTCTCCAGGGTAGCATATATTTT
D gene: -
clone size: -
V gene: TRBV14
J gene: TRBJ1-3

CDR3 protein: CASSQDGDSNQPQHF
CDR3 DNA: TGTGCCAGCAGCCAAGACGGAGATAGCAATCAGCCCCAGCATTTT
D gene: -
clone size: -
V gene: TRBV7-2
J gene: TRBJ1-5

CDR3 protein: CASSRQGAYEQYF
CDR3 DNA: TGTGCCAGTAGTCGACAGGGGGCCTACGAGCAGTACTTC
D gene: TRBD1
clone size: -
V gene: TRBV19
J gene: TRBJ2-7

CDR3 protein: CASSYRGGSDTQYF
CDR3 DNA: TGCGCCAGCAGCTACCGAGGGGGTTCAGATACGCAGTATTTT
D gene: -
clone size: -
V gene: TRBV5-1
J gene: TRBJ2-3

CDR3 protein: CASTPGQGDYGYTF
CDR3 DNA: TGTGCCAGCACCCCGGGACAGGGAGACTATGGCTACACCTTC
D gene: TRBD1
clone size: -
V gene: TRBV5-6
J gene: TRBJ1-2

CDR3 protein: CASSPSGQGAISREQFF
CDR3 DNA: TGTGCCAGCAGCCCGTCTGGACAGGGGGCCATTTCACGTGAGCAGTTCTTC
D gene: TRBD1
clone size: -
V gene: TRBV14
J gene: TRBJ2-1

CDR3 protein: CASSMARINQPQHF
CDR3 DNA: TGTGCCAGTAGTATGGCCAGGATCAATCAGCCCCAGCATTTT
D gene: -
clone size: -
V gene: TRBV19
J gene: TRBJ1-5

CDR3 protein: CASSLSYEQYF
CDR3 DNA: TGTGCCAGCAGCTTGAGCTACGAGCAGTACTTC
D gene: -
clone size: -
V gene: TRBV7-2
J gene: TRBJ2-7

CDR3 protein: CASSLESGDYNEQFF
CDR3 DNA: TGCGCCAGCAGCTTGGAGTCAGGCGACTACAATGAGCAGTTCTTC
D gene: -
clone size: -
V gene: TRBV5-1
J gene: TRBJ2-1

CDR3 protein: CAISAGSYGYTF
CDR3 DNA: TGTGCCATCTCCGCGGGTAGCTATGGCTACACCTTC
D gene: -
clone size: once
V gene: TRBV10-3
J gene: TRBJ1-2

CDR3 protein: CASSQVLQGPYNEQFF
CDR3 DNA: TGTGCCAGCAGCCAAGTATTACAGGGACCCTACAATGAGCAGTTCTTC
D gene: -
clone size: few
V gene: TRBV4-2
J gene: TRBJ2-1

CDR3 protein: CASKAGTGGDEKLFF
CDR3 DNA: TGTGCCAGCAAAGCCGGGACAGGGGGCGATGAAAAACTGTTTTTT
D gene: TRBD1
clone size: few
V gene: TRBV27
J gene: TRBJ1-4

CDR3 protein: CASSLGPVRHSPLHF
CDR3 DNA: TGTGCCAGCAGCTTAGGTCCGGTCCGACACTCACCCCTCCACTTT
D gene: -
clone size: -
V gene: TRBV7-2
J gene: TRBJ1-6

CDR3 protein: CASSWGQGEQPQHF
CDR3 DNA: TGCGCCAGCAGCTGGGGACAGGGTGAACAGCCCCAGCATTTT
D gene: TRBD1
clone size: -
V gene: TRBV5-1
J gene: TRBJ1-5

CDR3 protein: CASSEQGASYTF
CDR3 DNA: TGTGCCAGCAGCGAACAGGGGGCTAGCTACACCTTC
D gene: TRBD1
clone size: -
V gene: TRBV13
J gene: TRBJ1-2

CDR3 protein: CASSPYGQGNTGELFF
CDR3 DNA: TGTGCCAGCAGCCCGTACGGACAGGGGAACACCGGGGAGCTGTTTTTT
D gene: TRBD1
clone size: -
V gene: TRBV7-8
J gene: TRBJ2-2

CDR3 protein: CASSPTGTGYEQYF
CDR3 DNA: TGTGCCAGCAGCCCCACCGGGACAGGCTACGAGCAGTACTTC
D gene: TRBD1
clone size: -
V gene: TRBV7-3
J gene: TRBJ2-7

CDR3 protein: CASSQNRGSTEAFF
CDR3 DNA: TGCGCCAGCAGCCAAAACAGGGGCAGCACTGAAGCTTTCTTT
D gene: TRBD1
clone size: once
V gene: TRBV4-3
J gene: TRBJ1-1

CDR3 protein: CASSATGVPQETQYF
CDR3 DNA: TGTGCCAGCAGCGCTACAGGGGTCCCCCAAGAGACCCAGTACTTC
D gene: TRBD1
clone size: -
V gene: TRBV9
J gene: TRBJ2-5

CDR3 protein: CASSPLGTGGTDTQYF
CDR3 DNA: TGTGCCAGCAGCCCACTTGGGACAGGGGGCACAGATACGCAGTATTTT
D gene: TRBD1
clone size: -
V gene: TRBV5-4
J gene: TRBJ2-3

CDR3 protein: CASTPRTDANYGYTF
CDR3 DNA: TGTGCCAGCACCCCACGGACAGATGCTAACTATGGCTACACCTTC
D gene: -
clone size: -
V gene: TRBV6-6
J gene: TRBJ1-2

CDR3 protein: CASSSQAHYGYTF
CDR3 DNA: TGTGCCAGCAGCTCCCAGGCGCACTATGGCTACACCTTC
D gene: -
clone size: -
V gene: TRBV5-6
J gene: TRBJ1-2

CDR3 protein: CASRPQGTLYEQYF
CDR3 DNA: TGTGCCAGCAGGCCACAGGGGACCCTCTACGAGCAGTACTTC
D gene: TRBD1
clone size: -
V gene: TRBV2
J gene: TRBJ2-7

CDR3 protein: CAWGGTGTGGYEQYF
CDR3 DNA: TGTGCCTGGGGCGGGACCGGGACAGGGGGCTACGAGCAGTACTTC
D gene: TRBD1
clone size: -
V gene: TRBV30
J gene: TRBJ2-7

CDR3 protein: CASRGQSTGELFF
CDR3 DNA: TGTGCCAGCCGGGGACAGAGCACCGGGGAGCTGTTTTTT
D gene: TRBD1
clone size: -
V gene: TRBV9
J gene: TRBJ2-2

CDR3 protein: CASSRGTGEKLFF
CDR3 DNA: TGCGCCAGCAGCCGAGGGACAGGCGAAAAACTGTTTTTT
D gene: TRBD1
clone size: -
V gene: TRBV5-1
J gene: TRBJ1-4

CDR3 protein: CASSLLQFLAFF
CDR3 DNA: TGTGCCAGCAGCTTGTTGCAGTTTTTAGCTTTCTTT
D gene: -
clone size: few
V gene: TRBV5-8
J gene: TRBJ1-1

CDR3 protein: CAISEGTGGPYNEQFF
CDR3 DNA: TGTGCCATCAGTGAGGGGACCGGGGGGCCTTACAATGAGCAGTTCTTC
D gene: -
clone size: -
V gene: TRBV10-3
J gene: TRBJ2-1

CDR3 protein: CASSYGQGNTEAFF
CDR3 DNA: TGTGCCAGCAGCTACGGACAGGGGAACACTGAAGCTTTCTTT
D gene: TRBD1
clone size: -
V gene: TRBV7-2
J gene: TRBJ1-1

CDR3 protein: CASSLGGRETQYF
CDR3 DNA: TGTGCCAGCAGTTTAGGGGGCCGAGAGACCCAGTACTTC
D gene: TRBD1
clone size: -
V gene: TRBV6-5
J gene: TRBJ2-5

CDR3 protein: CASSRGGRSSYNEQFF
CDR3 DNA: TGTGCCAGCAGCCGCGGGGGGCGGAGCTCCTACAATGAGCAGTTCTTC
D gene: TRBD2
clone size: -
V gene: TRBV5-4
J gene: TRBJ2-1

CDR3 protein: CALARDRVREGYGYTF
CDR3 DNA: TGTGCCTTAGCCCGGGACAGGGTTCGTGAGGGATATGGCTACACCTTC
D gene: TRBD1
clone size: -
V gene: TRBV30
J gene: TRBJ1-2

CDR3 protein: CASSWDRAINYGYPF
CDR3 DNA: TGTGCCAGTAGCTGGGACAGGGCCATAAACTATGGCTACCCCTTC
D gene: TRBD1
clone size: -
V gene: TRBV19
J gene: TRBJ1-2

CDR3 protein: CASSQGQGNTGELFF
CDR3 DNA: TGTGCCAGCAGCCAGGGACAGGGAAACACCGGGGAGCTGTTTTTT
D gene: TRBD1
clone size: once
V gene: TRBV7-6
J gene: TRBJ2-2

CDR3 protein: CASNTGGMNYGYTF
CDR3 DNA: TGTGCCAGCAACACAGGGGGAATGAACTATGGCTACACCTTC
D gene: TRBD1
clone size: -
V gene: TRBV6-1
J gene: TRBJ1-2

CDR3 protein: CASRVAGGHNEQFF
CDR3 DNA: TGTGCCAGCAGGGTAGCGGGGGGCCACAATGAGCAGTTCTTC
D gene: TRBD2
clone size: -
V gene: TRBV7-9
J gene: TRBJ2-1

CDR3 protein: CASSLTGGLNTEAFF
CDR3 DNA: TGCGCCAGCAGCTTAACAGGGGGTCTGAACACTGAAGCTTTCTTT
D gene: TRBD1
clone size: few
V gene: TRBV5-1
J gene: TRBJ1-1

CDR3 protein: CASSRTGGIQPQHF
CDR3 DNA: TGTGCCAGCAGCCGTACAGGGGGTATCCAGCCCCAGCATTTT
D gene: TRBD1
clone size: -
V gene: TRBV6-5
J gene: TRBJ1-5

CDR3 protein: CASSEHLAGGRTDTQYF
CDR3 DNA: TGTGCCAGCAGTGAACATCTAGCGGGGGGGCGCACAGATACGCAGTATTTT
D gene: TRBD2
clone size: -
V gene: TRBV25-1
J gene: TRBJ2-3

CDR3 protein: CASSDRGAGANVLTF
CDR3 DNA: TGTGCCAGTAGTGATCGGGGGGCTGGGGCCAACGTCCTGACTTTC
D gene: TRBD2
clone size: few
V gene: TRBV19
J gene: TRBJ2-6

CDR3 protein: CASSPEGRGHNEQFF
CDR3 DNA: TGTGCCAGCAGCCCAGAAGGGCGGGGGCATAATGAGCAGTTCTTC
D gene: -
clone size: -
V gene: TRBV7-8
J gene: TRBJ2-1

CDR3 protein: CASRPTGAVNIQYF
CDR3 DNA: TGTGCCAGCAGACCTACAGGGGCGGTAAACATTCAGTACTTC
D gene: TRBD1
clone size: -
V gene: TRBV11-2
J gene: TRBJ2-4

CDR3 protein: CASSESSVNTEAFF
CDR3 DNA: TGTGCCAGCAGTGAAAGTTCGGTGAACACTGAAGCTTTCTTT
D gene: -
clone size: -
V gene: TRBV6-5
J gene: TRBJ1-1

CDR3 protein: CASSLDRTFEAFF
CDR3 DNA: TGCGCCAGCAGCCTGGACAGAACCTTCGAAGCTTTCTTT
D gene: -
clone size: once
V gene: TRBV5-1
J gene: TRBJ1-1

CDR3 protein: CASSLTTGLVQPQHF
CDR3 DNA: TGTGCCAGCAGCCTTACTACGGGGTTAGTTCAGCCCCAGCATTTT
D gene: -
clone size: -
V gene: TRBV28
J gene: TRBJ1-5

CDR3 protein: CAVSTGSAFF
CDR3 DNA: TGTGCCGTCTCAACAGGGAGTGCTTTCTTT
D gene: -
clone size: many
V gene: TRBV2
J gene: TRBJ1-1

CDR3 protein: CASSTGTSGSYNEQFF
CDR3 DNA: TGCGCCAGCAGCACCGGGACTAGCGGTTCCTACAATGAGCAGTTCTTC
D gene: TRBD2
clone size: -
V gene: TRBV5-1
J gene: TRBJ2-1

CDR3 protein: CASSLGGFRELFF
CDR3 DNA: TGTGCCAGCAGCCTAGGGGGCTTTAGGGAGCTGTTTTTT
D gene: TRBD1
clone size: -
V gene: TRBV6-1
J gene: TRBJ2-2